The 29 T cell receptor beta chains presented below share a single source sample, sequenced in a study of long-term antiretroviral therapy in people with HIV. The assay used was immunoSEQ (version v3.0), run at survey level. Here immunoSEQ multiplex PCR was the method, and the copy in TCRdb shows in-frame clones only, minus some. The sample includes around 15,000 clones, more than 70% of them seen just once. The source was unsorted PBMCs, collected 6.9 years after starting antiretroviral therapy. The receptors were sampled from a man aged 45-60 years with HIV.

This clone was found once. The J gene is TRBJ2-5, the V gene TRBV9, with TRBD2 matching 8 bases. The germline V gene has CDR1 SGDLS and CDR2 YYNGEE. The CDR3 consists of 14 residues. J gave up 2 bases and V 8 bases, and 8 bases lay outside the gene matches. CDR3 protein: CASSGGGRQETQYF. CDR3 DNA sequence: TGTGCCAGTTCGGGAGGGGGGCGGCAAGAGACCCAGTACTTC.

This clone was found a few times. The chain uses TRBV27 and TRBJ2-7; D may match TRBD1 or TRBD2 (6 bases each). The CDR3 has 16 amino acids. The V end was cut by 5 bases, the J end by 2 bases, with 19 bases between. The germline V gene encodes CDR1 MNHEY and CDR2 SMNVEV (reference sequence). The DNA for the CDR3 is TGTGCCAGCAGTCCCTCGGGGGCGTTAGTCGCCTACGAGCAGTACTTC. This gives the protein CASSPSGALVAYEQYF.

The chain combines TRBV18 with TRBJ2-1; the D is unclear. The CDR3 contains 14 residues. Deletions cut 3 bases from V and 3 bases from J, with 9 bases between. Per germline, CDR1 KGHSH and CDR2 LQKENI. CDR3 sequence (DNA): TGTGCCAGCTCACCTAGGACCTACTACAATGAGCAGTTCTTC. Its protein product is CASSPRTYYNEQFF.

V is TRBV4-3 and J is TRBJ2-1, with TRBD2 matching over 7 bases. V shed 3 bases and J 10 bases; nucleotides not matched to a gene: 15. The CDR3 runs 16 residues. The germline gives CDR1 LGHNA, CDR2 YSLEER. The CDR3 coding sequence is TGCGCCAGCAGCCAGTTCGGACTAGGCCGAATCGGGGAGCAGTTCTTC. As protein: CASSQFGLGRIGEQFF.

The chain employs TRBV7-2 and TRBJ1-2; no definite D call. This CDR3 has 12 amino acids. CDR1 and CDR2 from the germline V gene are SGHTA and FQGNSA. Trimming left V 2 bases short and J 2 bases short, with 3 bases between. Here the CDR3 reads CASSLQNYGYTF. The CDR3 region has the DNA TGTGCCAGCAGCTTACAGAACTATGGCTACACCTTC.

The chain links TRBV10-2 to TRBJ2-1; D possibly corresponds to TRBD1 (5 bases). The V end was cut by 7 bases, the J end by 5 bases, with 9 bases between. CDR1 WSHSY and CDR2 SAAADI come from the germline V gene. There are 12 residues in the CDR3. The CDR3 is CASTGLHNEQFF. The CDR3 DNA sequence: TGCGCCAGCACAGGGCTGCACAATGAGCAGTTCTTC.

This clone was detected only once. The chain employs TRBV4-2 and TRBJ2-7; D is ambiguous. There are 13 residues in the CDR3. Germline V gives CDR1 LGHNA, CDR2 YNFKEQ. V dropped 5 bases and J dropped 5 bases, with 13 bases sitting between them. This CDR3 is CASSEPPGNEQYF. For the CDR3, the DNA is TGTGCCAGCAGCGAACCCCCCGGCAACGAGCAGTACTTC.

This clone was seen once. The chain employs TRBV2 and TRBJ2-6; TRBD1 matches at 8 bases. V shed 6 bases and J 2 bases; nucleotides not matched to a gene: 3. The germline CDR1 and CDR2 sequences are SNHLY and FYNNEI. This CDR3 region has 15 residues. CDR3 coding DNA: TGTGCCAGCAGGGACAGGGAGACTGGGGCCAACGTCCTGACTTTC. Protein product: CASRDRETGANVLTF.

The chain is built from TRBV29-1 and TRBJ2-2, with D possibly TRBD2 on 6 matching bases. Trimming left V 6 bases short and J 6 bases short, with 11 bases between. Germline CDR1 and CDR2: SQVTM and ANQGSEA. This CDR3 spans 12 amino acids. The DNA for the CDR3 is TGCAGCGTATTTGCGGGATCCGGGGAGCTGTTTTTT. Protein sequence: CSVFAGSGELFF.

The chain employs TRBV9 and TRBJ2-7; 10 bases are shared with TRBD2. V lost 4 bases, J lost 0 bases, and 10 bases stayed unmatched. This CDR3 region has 17 residues. Germline-derived CDR1 and CDR2 are SGDLS and YYNGEE. This chain's CDR3 is CASSSLQTSGSSYEQYF. CDR3 in DNA: TGTGCCAGCAGCTCCCTCCAGACTAGCGGGTCCTCCTACGAGCAGTACTTC.

The genes are TRBV10-3 and TRBJ2-7; 8 bases are a match to TRBD1. The germline V gene has CDR1 ENHRY and CDR2 SYGVKD. The trim removed 3 bases at V and 2 bases at J, leaving 6 bases unmatched. The CDR3 extends over 15 amino acids. This CDR3 is CAISDPDRAAYEQYF. CDR3 coding DNA: TGTGCCATCAGTGACCCGGACAGGGCGGCCTACGAGCAGTACTTC.

CDR3 DNA: TGTGCCAGCAGCGTAGAGGGACTAGCTATGCTTTACAATGAGCAGTTCTTC. Protein sequence: CASSVEGLAMLYNEQFF. The chain links TRBV9 to TRBJ2-1; 9 nucleotides match TRBD2. The CDR3 has 17 residues. CDR1 and CDR2 from the germline V gene are SGDLS and YYNGEE. The V gene end was trimmed by 0 bases and the J gene end by 4 bases; junction bases not matched to a gene: 8. Supplemented by reference TRBV9 and TRBJ2-1, the full variable domain reads DSGVTQTPKHLITATGQRVTLRCSPRSGDLSVYWYQQSLDQGLQFLIQYYNGEERAKGNILERFSAQQFPDLHSELNLSSLELGDSALYFCASSVEGLAMLYNEQFFGPGTRLTVL.

V usage is TRBV19 and J usage is TRBJ1-5, with D perhaps matching TRBD1 (6 bases). The CDR3 loop spans 17 amino acids. Between the trimmed V and J ends, which lost 4 bases and 0 bases, there was a span of 16 bases. The germline CDR1 and CDR2 sequences are LNHDA and SQIVND (reference sequence). This CDR3 reads CASSTTHRANSNQPQHF. In DNA form, the CDR3 reads TGTGCCAGTAGTACCACCCACAGGGCAAATAGCAATCAGCCCCAGCATTTT.

This clone occurred once. The rearrangement uses TRBV10-3 and TRBJ2-3; TRBD2 matches at 8 bases. The CDR3 length is 14 residues. V was pared by 6 bases and J by 3 bases, with 5 bases of the junction left unmatched. The germline CDR1 and CDR2 sequences are ENHRY and SYGVKD. The CDR3 region is CAIRERERTDTQYF. The CDR3 DNA is TGTGCCATCAGGGAGCGGGAGCGAACAGATACGCAGTATTTT.

The rearrangement links TRBV5-1 to TRBJ2-5; 11 positions match TRBD2. Germline V gene data show CDR1 as SGHRS and CDR2 as YFSETQ. Losses at the gene ends were 4 bases for V and 1 base for J; bases not matched to a gene: 6. CDR3 size: 16 residues. CDR3: CASSRRTSGPQETQYF. The CDR3, as DNA: TGCGCCAGCAGCCGCCGGACTAGCGGGCCCCAAGAGACCCAGTACTTC.

This sequence joins TRBV15 and TRBJ1-4; TRBD1 is a possible D gene (5 bases). The germline V gene encodes CDR1 LNHNV and CDR2 YYDKDF (reference sequence). There are 15 residues in the CDR3. V dropped 0 bases and J dropped 8 bases, with 13 bases sitting between them. Here the CDR3 DNA reads TGTGCCACCAGCAGAGATCCCTACCGGGGGGAAAAACTGTTTTTT. Amino acids: CATSRDPYRGEKLFF. The whole variable domain, remainder taken from reference TRBV15 and TRBJ1-4, is DAMVIQNPRYQVTQFGKPVTLSCSQTLNHNVMYWYQQKSSQAPKLLFHYYDKDFNNEADTPDNFQSRRPNTSFCFLDIRSPGLGDTAMYLCATSRDPYRGEKLFFGSGTQLSVL.

The rearrangement joins TRBV13 to TRBJ2-5; 8 nucleotides match TRBD2. Germline V gene sequence: CDR1 PRHDT, CDR2 FYEKMQ (reference sequence). This CDR3 has 15 amino acids. J was trimmed by 3 bases and V by 2 bases; bases with no gene match: 5. The CDR3 spells CASSLLAGLKETQYF. In nucleotides, the CDR3 is TGTGCCAGCAGCTTATTAGCGGGATTAAAAGAGACCCAGTACTTC.

The chain carries TRBV18 and TRBJ2-1; D gene unclear. This CDR3 has 13 amino acids. The V end lost 0 bases, the J end lost 10 bases, and 10 bases lay between the germline ends. Germline-derived CDR1 and CDR2 are KGHSH and LQKENI. CDR3 sequence (DNA): TGTGCCAGCTCACCACCATACACTCGGGAGCAGTTCTTC. It yields the protein CASSPPYTREQFF.

CDR3 sequence: CASSPLGGRAFDEQYF. As DNA, the CDR3 is TGTGCCAGCAGCCCACTGGGTGGGAGGGCCTTCGACGAGCAGTACTTC. This sequence joins TRBV7-2 and TRBJ2-7; TRBD2 agrees at 7 bases. Germline CDR1 and CDR2: SGHTA and FQGNSA. The CDR3 has 16 residues. V lost 5 bases, J lost 5 bases, and 15 bases stayed unmatched. Supplemented by reference TRBV7-2 and TRBJ2-7, the full variable domain reads GAGVSQSPSNKVTEKGKDVELRCDPISGHTALYWYRQSLGQGLEFLIYFQGNSAPDKSGLPSDRFSAERTGGSVSTLTIQRTQQEDSAVYLCASSPLGGRAFDEQYFGPGTRLTVT.

This clone was observed a single time. This chain connects TRBV6-6 to TRBJ2-1, with a tentative D call TRBD1 (6 bases). CDR3 length: 16 residues. Trimming pared 0 bases from V and 9 bases from J, leaving 18 bases between. In germline, CDR1 is MNHNY, CDR2 SVGAGI (reference sequence). CDR3 in DNA: TGTGCCAGCAGTTACTCGATCGATCACAGGGTAGGTGAGCAGTTCTTC. It codes for CASSYSIDHRVGEQFF.

The count of this clone is one. The germline gene is not matched at one end of the junction; a read error may be the cause. The chain combines TRBV9 with TRBJ2-5; 7 bases line up with TRBD2. The CDR3 contains 12 residues. Looked up from germline, CDR1 is SGDLS and CDR2 is YYNGEE. The CDR3: CASSGLTETQYF. The DNA for the CDR3 is TGTGCCAGTAGCGGGTTAACTGAGACCCAGTACTTC. Full variable domain (rest looked up from reference TRBV9 and TRBJ2-5): DSGVTQTPKHLITATGQRVTLRCSPRSGDLSVYWYQQSLDQGLQFLIQYYNGEERAKGNILERFSAQQFPDLHSELNLSSLELGDSALYFCASSGLTETQYFGPGTRLLVL.

This chain connects TRBV19 to TRBJ1-1; D is undetermined. CDR1 and CDR2 (germline): LNHDA, SQIVND (reference sequence). The germline V and J ends were trimmed by 3 bases and 6 bases, with 14 bases remaining between them. CDR3 length: 14 residues. CDR3: CASSINGFASEAFF. The CDR3 DNA reads TGTGCCAGTAGTATTAACGGATTCGCTTCTGAAGCTTTCTTT.

The chain carries TRBV4-2 and TRBJ2-3; 8 bases are a match to TRBD1. This CDR3 contains 15 residues. The germline V gene has CDR1 LGHNA and CDR2 YNFKEQ. V was pared by 2 bases and J by 1 base, with 2 bases of the junction left unmatched. This chain's CDR3 is CASSQKTGGTDTQYF. CDR3 nucleotide sequence: TGTGCCAGCAGCCAAAAGACAGGGGGCACAGATACGCAGTATTTT.

The chain carries TRBV29-1 and TRBJ2-7, with 7 bases matching TRBD1. Unmatched junction bases numbered 11, after V lost 6 bases and J lost 6 bases. Per the germline V gene, CDR1 is SQVTM and CDR2 is ANQGSEA. The CDR3 runs to 13 residues. DNA for the CDR3: TGCAGCGTCAAGGTGGAACCAGGGGGCGAGCAGTACTTC. This encodes CSVKVEPGGEQYF.

The CDR3 sequence is CASSGRPSTEAFF. Written as DNA, the CDR3 is TGTGCCAGCAGTGGCCGTCCTTCCACTGAAGCTTTCTTT. The chain joins TRBV6-1 to TRBJ1-1; D is unclear. Germline assignment: CDR1 MNHNS and CDR2 SASEGT. The ends were cut back, 4 bases at V and 4 bases at J, with 10 bases in the middle. The CDR3 is made up of 13 amino acids.

The genes are TRBV7-8 and TRBJ2-3; 9 bases agree with TRBD2. The CDR3 has 16 residues. Germline V gene sequence: CDR1 SGHVS, CDR2 FQNEAQ. V dropped 2 bases and J dropped 2; count of bases not matched to a gene: 5. This CDR3 is CASSLTRLAATDTQYF. In DNA, the CDR3 is TGTGCCAGCAGCTTAACCAGACTAGCGGCCACAGATACGCAGTATTTT.

The rearrangement joins TRBV5-8 to TRBJ2-7, with a weak D call TRBD2 (5 bases). The germline V gene has CDR1 SGHTS and CDR2 YDEGEE. The V end was cut by 2 bases, the J end by 6 bases, with 18 bases between. This CDR3 is built from 15 residues. The CDR3 sequence is CASSFGAGESPEQYF. DNA for the CDR3: TGTGCCAGCAGCTTTGGTGCCGGGGAGTCCCCCGAGCAGTACTTC.

V usage is TRBV5-6 and J usage is TRBJ1-5; D not resolved. V was trimmed by 1 base and J by 4 bases, leaving 3 bases between them. CDR1 SGHDT and CDR2 YYEEEE come from the germline V gene. The CDR3 runs to 12 residues. For the CDR3, the DNA is TGTGCCAGCAGCTTGAGAAATCAGCCCCAGCATTTT. Translated: CASSLRNQPQHF.

This chain uses TRBV18 with TRBJ2-3; D unclear. The CDR3 loop spans 17 amino acids. With 5 bases removed from V and 2 bases from J, the gap between germline ends came to 20 bases. The V gene's germline CDR1 is KGHSH and CDR2 LQKENI. The CDR3 sequence is CASSSRLRIPSTDTQYF. The CDR3 DNA reads as TGTGCCAGCTCATCTCGACTCCGCATCCCCTCCACAGATACGCAGTATTTT. Supplemented by reference TRBV18 and TRBJ2-3, the full variable domain reads NAGVMQNPRHLVRRRGQEARLRCSPMKGHSHVYWYRQLPEEGLKFMVYLQKENIIDESGMPKERFSAEFPKEGPSILRIQQVVRGDSAAYFCASSSRLRIPSTDTQYFGPGTRLTVL.